This T cell receptor beta chain was sequenced during a study of T-cell reconstitution after alpha-beta-depleted transplantation in children. V was clipped by 4 bases and J by 0 bases; unmatched bases: 4. This CDR3 region has 16 residues. Germline V gives CDR1 SQVTM, CDR2 ANQGSEA. Unique molecular identifiers tagged the TCRbeta library. One entry per CDR3 protein, called by TCRdb with MiXCR from the PCR reads. Of 98,000 or so distinct CDR3 sequences listed, around 22% are singletons. This clonotype appeared a few times. Its antigen is undetermined. Study-wide results and caveats: One year after transplant, T-cell counts and diversity came mostly from newly produced T cells. The origin of high day-60 TCRbeta diversity in some patients lay in surviving recipient T cells and thymic progenitors.

The sample here was PBMCs, taken before TCRalphabeta/CD19-depleted stem cell transplant. The gene calls are TRBV29-1 and TRBJ2-2; 11 positions agree with TRBD2. This TCR came from a boy aged 2-15 years with acute lymphoblastic leukemia, due to receive a stem cell transplant. CDR3 region: CSVVGTSGSNTGELFF. The DNA of the CDR3 is TGCAGCGTTGTAGGGACTAGCGGTTCGAACACCGGGGAGCTGTTTTTT.